The 21 T cell receptor beta chains below come from one sample, sequenced in a study of blood T cell repertoires in COVID-19 (dated by TCRdb to the early 2020s). The method was the immunoSEQ multiplex PCR assay. Entries here come from immuneACCESS through TCRdb and include only in-frame sequences with V and J called. Some clones fail to appear in such tables; in the studies checked, an unresolved V gene covers under half of the shortfall, and the cause of the remainder is unknown. A total of 190,000 or so clones appear in this sample, more than 75% of them only once. The top ten constitute approximately 0.88% of the sample. The sequenced material came from peripheral blood. These receptors all stem from a woman aged 18 to 35 who had recovered from COVID-19.

The V call is TRBV5-4, the J call TRBJ1-4; perhaps TRBD1 as D (5 bases). V lost 7 bases and J lost 8, with 18 bases in between. Germline V gives CDR1 SGHNT, CDR2 YYREEE (reference sequence). CDR3 length equals 14 residues. The CDR3 DNA is TGTGCCAGCCAGAAATACGGGGGTGGGGAAAAACTGTTTTTT. Its translation is CASQKYGGGEKLFF. Based on the CDR3 plus reference TRBV5-4 and TRBJ1-4, the full variable domain is ETGVTQSPTHLIKTRGQQVTLRCSSQSGHNTVSWYQQALGQGPQFIFQYYREEENGRGNFPPRFSGLQFPNYSSELNVNALELDDSALYLCASQKYGGGEKLFFGSGTQLSVL.

The chain uses TRBV5-8 and TRBJ1-5, with 7 bases that match TRBD1. Germline V lookup: CDR1 SGHTS, CDR2 YDEGEE. Trimming removed 0 bases from V and 10 bases from J; junction bases left unmatched: 7. The CDR3 consists of 14 residues. Written as DNA, the CDR3 is TGTGCCAGCAGCTTGGGGGGACAGCAAAGCCCCCAGCATTTT. Translating it yields CASSLGGQQSPQHF. Drawing the rest from reference TRBV5-8 and TRBJ1-5, the complete variable domain is EAGVTQSPTHLIKTRGQQATLRCSPISGHTSVYWYQQALGLGLQFLLWYDEGEERNRGNFPPRFSGRQFPNYSSELNVNALELEDSALYLCASSLGGQQSPQHFGDGTRLSIL.

This clone appeared once. The V call is TRBV5-6, the J call TRBJ1-4; TRBD1 matches 8 bases. With V trimmed by 3 bases and J by 4 bases, 11 bases remained unmatched. The germline V gene encodes CDR1 SGHDT and CDR2 YYEEEE. The CDR3 is 17 residues long. The CDR3 sequence: CASSYFTRGQDNEKLFF. The CDR3 DNA sequence: TGTGCCAGCAGCTACTTTACACGGGGACAGGATAATGAAAAACTGTTTTTT.

The chain carries TRBV4-3 and TRBJ2-1; 11 bases line up with TRBD2. V lost 0 bases, J lost 5 bases, and 12 bases stayed unmatched. Per germline, CDR1 LGHNA and CDR2 YSLEER. The CDR3 is 19 residues long. The CDR3 is CASSQDYPPASGRNNEQFF. DNA for the CDR3: TGCGCCAGCAGCCAAGATTACCCCCCGGCTAGCGGGAGGAACAATGAGCAGTTCTTC.

V is TRBV18 and J is TRBJ2-1; D might be TRBD2 (5 bases). The CDR3 extends over 17 amino acids. Germline V gives CDR1 KGHSH, CDR2 LQKENI. With 0 bases removed from V and 0 bases from J, the gap between germline ends came to 12 bases. CDR3 in amino acids: CASSPPGIGSSYNEQFF. In DNA, the CDR3 is TGTGCCAGCTCACCACCCGGGATAGGGAGCTCCTACAATGAGCAGTTCTTC.

V usage is TRBV25-1 and J usage is TRBJ1-2; TRBD1 matches at 7 bases. In germline, CDR1 is MGHDK, CDR2 SYGVNS. Trimming removed 1 base from V and 4 bases from J; junction bases left unmatched: 9. This CDR3 is built from 16 residues. The CDR3 protein is CASSESDREGSYGYTF. The CDR3 DNA is TGTGCCAGCAGTGAATCTGACAGGGAAGGTAGCTATGGCTACACCTTC.

The chain recombines TRBV27 with TRBJ2-3; the match to TRBD2 covers 9 bases. This CDR3 has 16 residues. The germline V gene has CDR1 MNHEY and CDR2 SMNVEV (reference sequence). Trimming removed 0 bases from V and 4 bases from J; junction bases left unmatched: 5. This CDR3 reads CASSLSRGRAADTQYF. The CDR3 nucleotides are TGTGCCAGCAGTTTATCCCGCGGGAGGGCCGCAGATACGCAGTATTTT.

The V gene is TRBV29-1, the J gene TRBJ2-7, with D possibly matching TRBD2 (5 bases). Trimming removed 3 bases at V and 5 bases at J, with 14 bases between. Per germline, CDR1 SQVTM and CDR2 ANQGSEA. The CDR3 spans 13 residues. CDR3 in amino acids: CSVESGEGNEQYF. DNA for the CDR3: TGCAGCGTTGAGTCCGGGGAAGGCAACGAGCAGTACTTC.

J is TRBJ1-5 and V is TRBV7-2; D is ambiguous. Deletions cut 5 bases from V and 3 bases from J, with 11 bases between. The CDR3 is made up of 14 amino acids. Germline V lookup: CDR1 SGHTA, CDR2 FQGNSA. The CDR3 sequence: CASSPRLLNQPQHF. The DNA of the CDR3 is TGTGCCAGCAGCCCCCGACTGCTCAATCAGCCCCAGCATTTT.

This clone showed up just a few times. This chain joins TRBV10-3 and TRBJ1-1; D uncertain. Trimming took off 5 bases at V and 1 base at J, with 8 bases between the two ends. This CDR3 contains 13 residues. In germline, CDR1 is ENHRY, CDR2 SYGVKD. The CDR3 reads CAISFSGNTEAFF. DNA for the CDR3: TGTGCCATCAGTTTCTCAGGGAACACTGAAGCTTTCTTT.

The CDR3 DNA is TGTGCCAGCGACAGGGAAGGCTACAATGAGCAGTTCTTC. Translation gives CASDREGYNEQFF. The V call is TRBV7-9, the J call TRBJ2-1, with TRBD1 matching over 7 bases. CDR3 size: 13 residues. From germline, CDR1 is SEHNR and CDR2 FQNEAQ (reference sequence). V lost 8 bases to trimming and J lost 3 bases; unmatched junction nucleotides: 4.

The J gene is TRBJ1-2, the V gene TRBV7-2, with D perhaps TRBD1 (6 bases). Between the trimmed V and J ends, which lost 4 bases and 0 bases, there was a span of 9 bases. This CDR3 is built from 14 residues. Germline-derived CDR1 and CDR2 are SGHTA and FQGNSA. CDR3 DNA: TGTGCCAGCAGCTCGGGACACTCTAACTATGGCTACACCTTC. It codes for CASSSGHSNYGYTF.

The chain couples TRBV5-1 to TRBJ2-2; D might be TRBD2 (6 bases). V was pared by 5 bases and J by 6 bases, with 14 bases between. There are 14 residues in the CDR3. Germline CDR1 and CDR2: SGHRS and YFSETQ. Written as DNA, the CDR3 is TGCGCCAGCAGGGTAGGGAGGACCGCCGGGGAGCTGTTTTTT. Its protein is CASRVGRTAGELFF.

The chain recombines TRBV11-3 with TRBJ2-3; D not resolved. CDR1 SGHNT and CDR2 YENEEA come from the germline V gene. This CDR3 comprises 16 residues. V was pared by 2 bases and J by 0 bases, with 12 bases between. The chain's CDR3 is CASSLFGGSSTDTQYF. CDR3 sequence (DNA): TGTGCCAGCAGCTTATTTGGCGGATCTAGCACAGATACGCAGTATTTT.

The rearrangement links TRBV5-4 to TRBJ2-7, with 7 bases that match TRBD1. Germline values: CDR1 SGHNT, CDR2 YYREEE (reference sequence). V lost 4 bases and J lost 5; bases outside the gene matches: 12. The CDR3 loop spans 15 amino acids. The CDR3, as DNA: TGTGCCAGCAGCACCCGACAGGGCCGTCTGAACGAGCAGTACTTC. It encodes CASSTRQGRLNEQYF.

This chain uses TRBV2 with TRBJ1-6; TRBD1 matches 8 bases. J was trimmed by 3 bases and V by 8 bases; bases with no gene match: 6. The CDR3 has 15 residues. CDR1 SNHLY and CDR2 FYNNEI come from the germline V gene. CDR3 sequence reads: CASLTGDNYNSPLHF. The DNA for the CDR3 is TGTGCCAGCCTGACAGGGGATAACTATAATTCACCCCTCCACTTT.

The CDR3 is CAISQGGNTEAFF. CDR3 in DNA: TGTGCCATCAGTCAGGGGGGGAACACTGAAGCTTTCTTT. The J gene is TRBJ1-1, the V gene TRBV10-3; 7 positions match TRBD1. Germline CDR1 reads ENHRY; CDR2 reads SYGVKD. The CDR3 is made up of 13 amino acids. V shed 5 bases and J 1 base; nucleotides not matched to a gene: 1.

The CDR3 spells CASSSEVLNREAFF. The DNA for the CDR3 is TGTGCCAGCAGCTCGGAAGTCTTAAACAGGGAAGCTTTCTTT. The rearrangement joins TRBV5-4 to TRBJ1-1; possible D gene TRBD1, 5 bases. In germline, CDR1 is SGHNT, CDR2 YYREEE (reference sequence). V lost 3 bases, J lost 8 bases, and 17 bases lay in between. The CDR3 is 14 residues long. The whole variable domain, filled in from reference TRBV5-4 and TRBJ1-1, reads ETGVTQSPTHLIKTRGQQVTLRCSSQSGHNTVSWYQQALGQGPQFIFQYYREEENGRGNFPPRFSGLQFPNYSSELNVNALELDDSALYLCASSSEVLNREAFFGQGTRLTVV.

This chain joins TRBV6-6 and TRBJ2-6, with 7 bases aligning to TRBD2. The CDR3 runs 15 residues. Unmatched junction bases numbered 2, after V lost 4 bases and J lost 2 bases. CDR1 is MNHNY, CDR2 SVGAGI, per germline (reference sequence). CDR3 coding DNA: TGTGCCAGCAGTTGGGGGGGGGCTGGGGCCAACGTCCTGACTTTC. This encodes CASSWGGAGANVLTF.

The chain carries TRBV11-2 and TRBJ2-2, with D possibly matching TRBD1 (6 bases). Trimming stripped 8 bases from V and 0 bases from J, with 16 bases between. This CDR3 has 16 amino acids. Looked up from germline, CDR1 is SGHAT and CDR2 is FQNNGV. The CDR3 sequence is CASRTESGTNTGELFF. The CDR3 coding sequence is TGTGCCAGCCGGACAGAGTCAGGGACGAACACCGGGGAGCTGTTTTTT.

The chain has TRBV7-9 and TRBJ2-2, with TRBD2 matching over 10 bases. Germline-derived CDR1 and CDR2 are SEHNR and FQNEAQ (reference sequence). V gave up 1 base and J gave up 1 base; unmatched junction bases: 0. This CDR3 is built from 16 residues. CDR3 nucleotide sequence: TGTGCCAGCAGCTTAGGACTAGCGGGGAACACCGGGGAGCTGTTTTTT. This encodes CASSLGLAGNTGELFF.